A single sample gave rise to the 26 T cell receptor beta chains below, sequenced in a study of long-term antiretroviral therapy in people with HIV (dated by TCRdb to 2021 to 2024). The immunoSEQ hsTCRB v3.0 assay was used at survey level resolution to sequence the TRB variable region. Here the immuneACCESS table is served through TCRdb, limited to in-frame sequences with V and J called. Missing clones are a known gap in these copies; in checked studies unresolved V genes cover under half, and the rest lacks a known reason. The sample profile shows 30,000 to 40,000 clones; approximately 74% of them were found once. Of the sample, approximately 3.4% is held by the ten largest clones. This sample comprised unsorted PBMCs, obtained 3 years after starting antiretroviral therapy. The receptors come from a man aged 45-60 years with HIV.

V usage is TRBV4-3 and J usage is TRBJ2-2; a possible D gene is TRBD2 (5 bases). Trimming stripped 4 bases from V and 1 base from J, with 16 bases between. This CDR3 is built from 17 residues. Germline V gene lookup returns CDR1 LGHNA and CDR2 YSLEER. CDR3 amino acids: CASSRIGRGKNTGELFF. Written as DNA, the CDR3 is TGCGCCAGCAGCCGAATTGGTCGGGGAAAGAACACCGGGGAGCTGTTTTTT.

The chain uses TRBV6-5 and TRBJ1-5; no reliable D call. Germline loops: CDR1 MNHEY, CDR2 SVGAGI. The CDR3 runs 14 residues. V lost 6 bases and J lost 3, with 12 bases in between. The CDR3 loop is CASSLTRDNQPQHF. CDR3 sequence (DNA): TGTGCCAGCAGCCTCACAAGAGACAATCAGCCCCAGCATTTT.

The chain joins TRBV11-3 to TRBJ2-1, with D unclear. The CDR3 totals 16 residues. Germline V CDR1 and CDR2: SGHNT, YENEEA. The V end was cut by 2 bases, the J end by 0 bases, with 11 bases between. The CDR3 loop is CASSLRAKSSYNEQFF. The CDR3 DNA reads TGTGCCAGCAGCTTACGAGCGAAGAGCTCCTACAATGAGCAGTTCTTC.

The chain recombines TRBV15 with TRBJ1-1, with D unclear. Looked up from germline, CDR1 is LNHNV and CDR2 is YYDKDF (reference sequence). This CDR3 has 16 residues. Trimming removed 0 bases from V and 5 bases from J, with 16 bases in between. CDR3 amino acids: CATSRDRSGAGTEAFF. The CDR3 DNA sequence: TGTGCCACCAGCAGAGATCGGAGCGGTGCGGGGACTGAAGCTTTCTTT.

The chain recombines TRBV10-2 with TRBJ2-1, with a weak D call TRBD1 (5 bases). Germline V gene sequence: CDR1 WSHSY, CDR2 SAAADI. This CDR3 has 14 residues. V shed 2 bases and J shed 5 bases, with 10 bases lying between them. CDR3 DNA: TGCGCCAGCAGTGAGAGGGGCTACCACAATGAGCAGTTCTTC. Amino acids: CASSERGYHNEQFF.

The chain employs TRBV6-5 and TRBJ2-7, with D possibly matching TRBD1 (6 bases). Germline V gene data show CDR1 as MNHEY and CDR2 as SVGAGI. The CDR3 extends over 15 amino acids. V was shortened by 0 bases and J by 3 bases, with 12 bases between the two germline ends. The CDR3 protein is CASSYSTGTFYEQYF. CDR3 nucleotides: TGTGCCAGCAGTTACTCGACCGGGACATTCTACGAGCAGTACTTC.

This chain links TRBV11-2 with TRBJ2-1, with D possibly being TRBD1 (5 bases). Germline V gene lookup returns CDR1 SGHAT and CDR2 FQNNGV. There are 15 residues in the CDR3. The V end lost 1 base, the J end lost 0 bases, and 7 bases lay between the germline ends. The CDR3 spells CASSLARASYNEQFF. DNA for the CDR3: TGTGCCAGCAGCTTAGCCAGGGCCTCCTACAATGAGCAGTTCTTC.

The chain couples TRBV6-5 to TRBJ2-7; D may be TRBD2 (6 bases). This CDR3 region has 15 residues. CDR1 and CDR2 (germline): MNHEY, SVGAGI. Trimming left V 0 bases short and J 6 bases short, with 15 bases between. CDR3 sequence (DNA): TGTGCCAGCAGTTACTCGAGGGCTAGTAGCGGCGAGCAGTACTTC. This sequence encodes CASSYSRASSGEQYF.

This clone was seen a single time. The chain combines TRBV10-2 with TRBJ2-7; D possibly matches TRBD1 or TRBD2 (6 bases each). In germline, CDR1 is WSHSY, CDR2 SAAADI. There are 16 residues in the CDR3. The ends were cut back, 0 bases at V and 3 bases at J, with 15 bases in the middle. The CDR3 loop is CASSESGGQGRYEQYF. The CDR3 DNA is TGCGCCAGCAGTGAGTCGGGGGGCCAGGGGCGCTACGAGCAGTACTTC.

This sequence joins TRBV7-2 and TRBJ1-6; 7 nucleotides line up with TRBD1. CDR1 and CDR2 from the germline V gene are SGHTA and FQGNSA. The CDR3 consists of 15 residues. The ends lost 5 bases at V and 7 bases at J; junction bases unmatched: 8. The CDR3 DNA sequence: TGTGCCAGCAGCCTCATGGGGACAGCGAATTCACCCCTCCACTTT. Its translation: CASSLMGTANSPLHF.

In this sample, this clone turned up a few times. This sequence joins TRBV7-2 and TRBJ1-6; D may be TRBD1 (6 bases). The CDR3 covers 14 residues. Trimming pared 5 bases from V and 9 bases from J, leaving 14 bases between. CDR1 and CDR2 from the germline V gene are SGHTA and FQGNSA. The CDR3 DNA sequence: TGTGCCAGCAGCCTACAGGGAAATTCTTCACCCCTCCACTTT. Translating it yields CASSLQGNSSPLHF. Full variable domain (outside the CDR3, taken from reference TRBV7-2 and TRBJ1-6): GAGVSQSPSNKVTEKGKDVELRCDPISGHTALYWYRQSLGQGLEFLIYFQGNSAPDKSGLPSDRFSAERTGGSVSTLTIQRTQQEDSAVYLCASSLQGNSSPLHFGNGTRLTVT.

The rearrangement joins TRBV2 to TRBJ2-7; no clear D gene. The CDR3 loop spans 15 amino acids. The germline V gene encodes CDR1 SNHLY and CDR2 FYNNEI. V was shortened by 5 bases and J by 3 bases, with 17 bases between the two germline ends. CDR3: CASSLSLLRNYEQYF. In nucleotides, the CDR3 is TGTGCCAGCAGTTTATCGCTTCTCCGGAACTACGAGCAGTACTTC.

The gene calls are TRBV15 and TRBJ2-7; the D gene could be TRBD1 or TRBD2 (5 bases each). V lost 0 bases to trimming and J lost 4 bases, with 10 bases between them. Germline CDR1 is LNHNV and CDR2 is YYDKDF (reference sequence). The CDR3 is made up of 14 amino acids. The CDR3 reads CATSRDRGGYEQYF. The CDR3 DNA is TGTGCCACCAGCAGAGATCGGGGCGGGTACGAGCAGTACTTC.

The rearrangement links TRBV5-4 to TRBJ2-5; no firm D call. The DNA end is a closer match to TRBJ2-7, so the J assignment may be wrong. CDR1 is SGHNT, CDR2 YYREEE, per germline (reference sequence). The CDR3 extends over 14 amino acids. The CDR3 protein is CASSATPTGYEQYF. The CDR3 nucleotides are TGTGCCAGCAGTGCTACTCCGACGGGCTACGAGCAGTACTTC.

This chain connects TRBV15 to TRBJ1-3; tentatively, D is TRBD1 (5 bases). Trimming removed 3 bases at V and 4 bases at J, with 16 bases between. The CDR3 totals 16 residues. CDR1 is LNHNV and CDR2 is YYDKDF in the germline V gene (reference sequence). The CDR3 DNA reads TGTGCCACCAGCAGGCCTGGGGAACAGGTCGGAAACACCATATATTTT. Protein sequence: CATSRPGEQVGNTIYF.

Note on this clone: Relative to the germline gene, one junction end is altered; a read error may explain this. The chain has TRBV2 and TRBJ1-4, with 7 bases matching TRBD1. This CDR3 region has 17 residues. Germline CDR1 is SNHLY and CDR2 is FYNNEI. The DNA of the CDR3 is TGCGCCAGCAACACCGGGACAGAGCCTTCAACTAATGAAAAACTGTTTTTT. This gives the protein CASNTGTEPSTNEKLFF.

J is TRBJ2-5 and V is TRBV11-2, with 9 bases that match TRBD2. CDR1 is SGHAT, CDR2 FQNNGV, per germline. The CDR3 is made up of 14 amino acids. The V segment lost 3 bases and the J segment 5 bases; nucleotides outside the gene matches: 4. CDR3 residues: CASSFGGRGETQYF. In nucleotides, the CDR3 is TGTGCCAGCAGCTTCGGCGGGAGGGGTGAGACCCAGTACTTC.

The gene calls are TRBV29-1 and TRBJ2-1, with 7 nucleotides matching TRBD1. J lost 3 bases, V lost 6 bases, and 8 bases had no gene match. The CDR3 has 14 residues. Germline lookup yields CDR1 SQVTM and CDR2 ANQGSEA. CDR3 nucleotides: TGCAGCGTCGGGACCGGGACAGTCTACAATGAGCAGTTCTTC. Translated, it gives CSVGTGTVYNEQFF.

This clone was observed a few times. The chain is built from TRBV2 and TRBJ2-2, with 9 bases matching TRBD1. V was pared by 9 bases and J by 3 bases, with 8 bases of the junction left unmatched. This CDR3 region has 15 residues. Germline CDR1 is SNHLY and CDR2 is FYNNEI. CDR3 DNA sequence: TGTGCCAGTCATTCGGGACAGGGACACACCGGGGAGCTGTTTTTT. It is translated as CASHSGQGHTGELFF.

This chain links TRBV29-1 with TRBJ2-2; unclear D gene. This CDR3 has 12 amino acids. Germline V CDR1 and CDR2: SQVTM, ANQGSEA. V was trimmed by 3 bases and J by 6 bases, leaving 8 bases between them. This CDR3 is CSVDKGPGELFF. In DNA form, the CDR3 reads TGCAGCGTTGATAAGGGTCCCGGGGAGCTGTTTTTT.

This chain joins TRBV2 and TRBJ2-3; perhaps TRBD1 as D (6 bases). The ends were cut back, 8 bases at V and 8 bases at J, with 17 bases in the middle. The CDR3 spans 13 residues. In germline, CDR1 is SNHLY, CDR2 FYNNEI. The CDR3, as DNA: TGTGCCAGCGGGGGCAGGGTCAGGGGTACGCAGTATTTT. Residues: CASGGRVRGTQYF.

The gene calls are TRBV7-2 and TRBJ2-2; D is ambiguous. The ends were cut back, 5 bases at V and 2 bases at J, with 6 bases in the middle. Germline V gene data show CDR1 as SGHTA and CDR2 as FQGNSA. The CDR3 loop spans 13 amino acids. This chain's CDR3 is CASSEYNTGELFF. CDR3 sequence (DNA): TGTGCCAGCAGCGAGTATAACACCGGGGAGCTGTTTTTT.

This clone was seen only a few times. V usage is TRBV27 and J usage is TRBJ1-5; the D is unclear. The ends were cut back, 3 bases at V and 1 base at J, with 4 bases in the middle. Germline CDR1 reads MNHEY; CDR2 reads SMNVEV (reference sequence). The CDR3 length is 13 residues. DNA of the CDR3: TGTGCCAGCAGTTTGGTGAGCAATCAGCCCCAGCATTTT. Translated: CASSLVSNQPQHF.

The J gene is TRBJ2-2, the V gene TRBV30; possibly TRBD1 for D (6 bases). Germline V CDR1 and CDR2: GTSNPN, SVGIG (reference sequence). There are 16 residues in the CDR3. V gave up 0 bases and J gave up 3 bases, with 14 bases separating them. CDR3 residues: CAWSVRQGLYTGELFF. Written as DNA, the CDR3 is TGTGCCTGGAGTGTACGGCAGGGGCTATACACCGGGGAGCTGTTTTTT.

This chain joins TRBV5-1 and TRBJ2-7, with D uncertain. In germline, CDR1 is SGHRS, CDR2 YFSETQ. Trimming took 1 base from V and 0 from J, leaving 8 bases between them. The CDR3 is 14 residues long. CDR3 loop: CASSLFADSYEQYF. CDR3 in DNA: TGCGCCAGCAGCTTGTTTGCGGACTCCTACGAGCAGTACTTC.

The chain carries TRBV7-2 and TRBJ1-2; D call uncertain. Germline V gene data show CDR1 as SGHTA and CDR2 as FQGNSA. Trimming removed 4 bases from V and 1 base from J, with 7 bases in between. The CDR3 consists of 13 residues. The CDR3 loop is CASSSQLNYGYTF. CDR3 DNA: TGTGCCAGCAGCTCTCAGCTTAACTATGGCTACACCTTC.